These 15 T cell receptor beta chains originate from one sample sequenced in a study of beta chain features in type 1 diabetes. For these TCRs, the target antigens are not known. Points from the study as a whole: Among all four CD4+ subsets, Type 1 diabetes patients had TCRB CDR3s that were moderately but significantly shorter.

Every bit of the isolated RNA underwent reverse transcription, so sequencing read expressed TCRB transcripts. Only in-frame clones appear in the TCRdb table, and some are missing; sequencing was by immunoSEQ multiplex PCR. The sample has approximately 150,000 clones, approximately 13% seen once; the top ten hold approximately 1.3%. Specimen: central memory CD4+ T cells from blood. The receptors come from a man younger than 30 with type 1 diabetes.

The CDR3 DNA is TGTGCCAGCAGTGGCAGGGCTACTGGGGCCAACGTCCTGACTTTC. Translating gives CASSGRATGANVLTF. The chain recombines TRBV6-1 with TRBJ2-6, with TRBD1 as a possible D gene (5 bases). Germline CDR1 and CDR2: MNHNS and SASEGT. This CDR3 spans 15 amino acids. V was shortened by 4 bases and J by 2 bases, with 9 bases between the two germline ends.

This chain joins TRBV30 and TRBJ2-7; D is unresolved. The V and J ends lost 3 bases and 0 bases respectively, with 6 bases between them. CDR1 is GTSNPN, CDR2 SVGIG, per germline (reference sequence). This CDR3 comprises 12 residues. For the CDR3, the DNA is TGTGCCTGGAGCAGTGACTCCTACGAGCAGTACTTC. It yields the protein CAWSSDSYEQYF.

This rearrangement joins TRBV27 to TRBJ1-2; 7 bases are a match to TRBD1. Trimming took 2 bases from V and 3 from J; bases not matched to a gene: 3. The germline CDR1 and CDR2 sequences are MNHEY and SMNVEV (reference sequence). The CDR3 consists of 14 residues. In nucleotides, the CDR3 is TGTGCCAGCAGTTTAAGGGGGCGCGACTATGGCTACACCTTC. This sequence encodes CASSLRGRDYGYTF.

V gene TRBV10-3 combines with J gene TRBJ2-3; 8 nucleotides line up with TRBD2. Trimming at V came to 7 bases and at J to 1 base, leaving 4 bases not matched to a gene. Germline values: CDR1 ENHRY, CDR2 SYGVKD. This CDR3 region has 14 residues. Here the CDR3 reads CAINIAGRTDTQYF. DNA for the CDR3: TGTGCCATCAACATAGCGGGGCGCACAGATACGCAGTATTTT.

The CDR3 coding sequence is TGTGCCAGCAGATACGGGACAGAAAGCTCCTACGAGCAGTACTTC. It encodes CASRYGTESSYEQYF. The gene calls are TRBV6-5 and TRBJ2-7, with 7 positions matching TRBD1. Trimming cost V 6 bases and J 0 bases; bases outside gene matches: 8. Germline lookup yields CDR1 MNHEY and CDR2 SVGAGI. The CDR3 runs 15 residues.

This clone occurred a few times. The germline gene is not matched at one end of the junction; a read error may be the cause. This chain uses TRBV29-1 with TRBJ1-2, with 7 bases fitting TRBD1. This CDR3 region has 11 residues. Germline assignment: CDR1 SQVTM and CDR2 ANQGSEA. The DNA for the CDR3 is TGCAGCGTTTGGGAGGGGGCTGGCCACACCTTC. Translation: CSVWEGAGHTF.

There are a few counts of this clone. The chain carries TRBV5-1 and TRBJ2-7; 10 positions agree with TRBD1. This CDR3 contains 14 residues. Germline CDR1 and CDR2: SGHRS and YFSETQ. V shed 3 bases and J 6 bases; nucleotides not matched to a gene: 6. CDR3 DNA sequence: TGCGCCAGCAGCTCCGGGACAGGGGACCTCGAGCAGTACTTC. This encodes CASSSGTGDLEQYF.

This clone was observed a few times. The chain couples TRBV30 to TRBJ2-7; TRBD1 matches 11 bases. Germline-derived CDR1 and CDR2 are GTSNPN and SVGIG (reference sequence). Trimming took 5 bases from V and 11 from J; bases not matched to a gene: 11. The CDR3 has 13 amino acids. This chain's CDR3 is CAWDTGTGGMKYF. The DNA for the CDR3 is TGTGCCTGGGACACCGGGACAGGGGGAATGAAGTACTTC. The entire variable domain, with the rest obtained from reference TRBV30 and TRBJ2-7, is as follows: SQTIHQWPATLVQPVGSPLSLECTVEGTSNPNLYWYRQAAGRGLQLLFYSVGIGQISSEVPQNLSASRPQDRQFILSSKKLLLSDSGFYLCAWDTGTGGMKYFGPGTRLTVT.

This clone has just a few counts. The J gene is TRBJ2-1, the V gene TRBV6-1; D ambiguous. The CDR3 spans 15 residues. The ends were cut back, 5 bases at V and 0 bases at J, with 11 bases in the middle. Germline CDR1 and CDR2: MNHNS and SASEGT. CDR3 sequence: CASSTYDSSYNEQFF. CDR3 coding DNA: TGTGCCAGCAGTACATACGATAGCTCCTACAATGAGCAGTTCTTC.

Written as DNA, the CDR3 is TGTGCCAGCAGCTTTAGGACAGGGGCCTACGAGCAGTACTTC. Translating gives CASSFRTGAYEQYF. V gene TRBV7-9 combines with J gene TRBJ2-7; TRBD1 aligns across 9 bases. The CDR3 runs 14 residues. J lost 2 bases, V lost 3 bases, and 2 bases had no gene match. Germline V CDR1 and CDR2: SEHNR, FQNEAQ (reference sequence).

For the CDR3, the DNA is TGTGCCAGCAGCCAGGGGAATAGCGGGGGGCCGAGCTCCTACAATGAGCAGTTCTTC. It yields the protein CASSQGNSGGPSSYNEQFF. The chain employs TRBV4-2 and TRBJ2-1, with 10 bases matching TRBD2. V gave up 3 bases and J gave up 0 bases; unmatched junction bases: 11. The CDR3 has 19 amino acids. Germline CDR1 LGHNA, CDR2 YNFKEQ.

At least ten counts were recorded for this clone. This CDR3 is CASSLGVNTDTQYF. The DNA for the CDR3 is TGTGCCAGCAGCTTAGGGGTAAACACAGATACGCAGTATTTT. The chain joins TRBV7-9 to TRBJ2-3; D remains unclear. V was pared by 1 base and J by 2 bases, with 7 bases between. In germline, CDR1 is SEHNR, CDR2 FQNEAQ (reference sequence). The CDR3 spans 14 residues.

This chain joins TRBV30 and TRBJ2-7, with D perhaps matching TRBD1 (6 bases). This CDR3 is built from 15 residues. Germline loops: CDR1 GTSNPN, CDR2 SVGIG (reference sequence). The V gene lost 0 bases and the J gene lost 7 bases, with 19 bases spanning the gap. This CDR3 is CAWSVQGERFLEQYF. The DNA for the CDR3 is TGTGCCTGGAGTGTACAGGGTGAGAGGTTTCTGGAGCAGTACTTC.

The sample holds a few counts of this clone. This chain uses TRBV4-1 with TRBJ1-4, with 7 bases aligning to TRBD1. Per germline, CDR1 MGHRA and CDR2 YSYEKL. This CDR3 has 16 residues. V lost 1 base and J lost 2; bases outside the gene matches: 4. CDR3 DNA: TGCGCCAGCAGCCAAGCCATGACAGGGACTAATGAAAAACTGTTTTTT. This gives the protein CASSQAMTGTNEKLFF.

This sequence joins TRBV6-1 and TRBJ1-2; D perhaps matches TRBD1 (5 bases). The CDR3 runs 16 residues. From germline, CDR1 is MNHNS and CDR2 SASEGT. V gave up 0 bases and J gave up 5 bases, with 16 bases separating them. The chain's CDR3 is CASSEAAGTGDYGYTF. CDR3 DNA: TGTGCCAGCAGTGAAGCAGCCGGGACTGGGGATTATGGCTACACCTTC.